The source of this T cell receptor (beta chain) is a study of blood T cells in healthy people across ages. Across the study: About one barcoded beta molecule per two T cells was captured by template switching.

A J-beta primer mix and a sample-barcoded 5' primer were used in a second PCR of roughly 6 to 11 cycles. The template-switch adaptor, which had 12 random nucleotides, put a tag on each cDNA molecule. TCRdb passed the 5' RACE reads through MiXCR, listing each CDR3 protein once. Of 1.5 million to 2 million distinct CDR3 sequences listed, over 25% are singletons. Donors each provided around 10 milliliters of peripheral blood. Trimming took 3 bases from V and 2 from J; bases not matched to a gene: 6. Germline V gene data show CDR1 as SGHAT and CDR2 as FQNNGV. CDR3 length: 15 amino acids. Sequencing was performed on blood. The sequence derives from a woman in her twenties or thirties in good health. V usage is TRBV11-2 and J usage is TRBJ2-7, with 8 bases fitting TRBD1. The CDR3 here is CASSFVRGLTYEQYF. DNA for the CDR3: TGTGCCAGCAGCTTCGTCAGGGGGCTTACCTACGAGCAGTACTTC. Full variable domain (remainder filled in from reference TRBV11-2 and TRBJ2-7): EAGVAQSPRYKIIEKRQSVAFWCNPISGHATLYWYQQILGQGPKLLIQFQNNGVVDDSQLPKDRFSAERLKGVDSTLKIQPAKLEDSAVYLCASSFVRGLTYEQYFGPGTRLTVT.